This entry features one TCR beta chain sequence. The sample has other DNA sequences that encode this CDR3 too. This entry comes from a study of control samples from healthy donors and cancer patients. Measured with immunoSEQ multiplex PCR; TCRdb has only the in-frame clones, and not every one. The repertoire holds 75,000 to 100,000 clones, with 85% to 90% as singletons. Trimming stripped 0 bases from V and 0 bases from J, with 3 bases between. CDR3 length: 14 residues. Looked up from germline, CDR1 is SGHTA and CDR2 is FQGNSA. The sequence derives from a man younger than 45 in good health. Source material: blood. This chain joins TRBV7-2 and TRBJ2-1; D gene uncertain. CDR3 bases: TGTGCCAGCAGCTTAGCGTTCTCCTACAATGAGCAGTTCTTC. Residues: CASSLAFSYNEQFF.